This TCR beta chain was found in a study of blood T cell repertoires in COVID-19. For the study at large: There were acute and convalescent COVID-19 samples, and they came from the United States, Italy and Spain. Sources were T cells, B-cell-depleted T cells, or PBMCs; the material itself was cDNA or gDNA.

This CDR3 has 12 amino acids. V gave up 3 bases and J gave up 9 bases; unmatched junction bases: 4. Germline V gene lookup returns CDR1 SEHNR and CDR2 FQNEAQ (reference sequence). Followed over time, Seattle patients had been enrolled while infection was active. TCRdb's copy holds only in-frame clones and misses some; the assay was immunoSEQ multiplex PCR. Of about 200,000 clones in the sample, 82% were seen once. This sequence originates from a woman aged 70-85 years with COVID-19, enrolled during active disease. The sequencing input was peripheral blood. This rearrangement joins TRBV7-9 to TRBJ2-5; 7 bases match TRBD1. Here the CDR3 DNA reads TGTGCCAGCAGCTTCCGGCAGGGGGCCCAGTACTTC. Amino acids: CASSFRQGAQYF.